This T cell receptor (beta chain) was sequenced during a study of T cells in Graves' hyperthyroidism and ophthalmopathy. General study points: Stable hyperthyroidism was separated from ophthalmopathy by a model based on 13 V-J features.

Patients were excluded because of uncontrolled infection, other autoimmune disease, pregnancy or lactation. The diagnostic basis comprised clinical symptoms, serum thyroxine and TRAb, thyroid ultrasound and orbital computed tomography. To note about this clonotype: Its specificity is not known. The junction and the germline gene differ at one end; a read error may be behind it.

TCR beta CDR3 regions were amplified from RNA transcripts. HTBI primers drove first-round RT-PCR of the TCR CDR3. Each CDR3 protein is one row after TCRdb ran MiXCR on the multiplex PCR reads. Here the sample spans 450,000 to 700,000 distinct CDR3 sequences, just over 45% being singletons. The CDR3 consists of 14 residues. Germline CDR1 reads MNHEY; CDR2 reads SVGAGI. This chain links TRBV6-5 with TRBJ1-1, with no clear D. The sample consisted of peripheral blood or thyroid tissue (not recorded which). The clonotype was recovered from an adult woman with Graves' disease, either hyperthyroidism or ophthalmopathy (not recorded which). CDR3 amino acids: CASTYLTREAEAFF. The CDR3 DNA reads TGTGCCAGCACTTACCTGACCCGAGAGGCTGAAGCTTTCTTT.